This entry lists 31 T cell receptor beta chains sequenced from one sample in a study of CD8 T cells in Susac syndrome. Random hexamers were used to reverse transcribe an amount of roughly 0.5 to 1 ug RNA. One entry per CDR3 protein results from TCRdb running MiXCR on the immunoSEQ multiplex PCR reads. This table holds approximately 160,000 distinct CDR3 sequences, about 90% found once. The specimen sequenced was CD4+ T cells from PBMCs. Receptors were obtained from a human donor in good health.

The gene calls are TRBV9 and TRBJ2-1; 12 nucleotides agree with TRBD2. The CDR3 loop spans 17 amino acids. Trimming cost V 4 bases and J 2 bases; bases outside gene matches: 7. Germline-derived CDR1 and CDR2 are SGDLS and YYNGEE. The CDR3 DNA reads as TGTGCCAGCAGCACCTTCGGACTAGCGGGGACCTACAATGAGCAGTTCTTC. It yields the protein CASSTFGLAGTYNEQFF.

J is TRBJ2-7 and V is TRBV5-1, with D maybe TRBD2 (5 bases). The CDR3 is 15 amino acids. V was trimmed by 3 bases and J by 2 bases, leaving 15 bases between them. CDR1 and CDR2 from the germline V gene are SGHRS and YFSETQ. DNA for the CDR3: TGCGCCAGCAGCTCCGATTCCGGAGGAACCTACGAGCAGTACTTC. Translating it yields CASSSDSGGTYEQYF.

This chain uses TRBV30 with TRBJ2-7; TRBD2 aligns across 10 bases. The junction had 12 bases not matched to a gene; V was cut back by 1 base and J by 0 bases. This CDR3 is 18 amino acids long. The germline CDR1 and CDR2 sequences are GTSNPN and SVGIG (reference sequence). The DNA for the CDR3 is TGTGCCTGGAGTGGAAAAGCGGGAGGGCCGAGTGACTCCTACGAGCAGTACTTC. Translation gives CAWSGKAGGPSDSYEQYF.

The rearrangement uses TRBV5-1 and TRBJ2-1, with 8 bases identical to TRBD1. The V gene's germline CDR1 is SGHRS and CDR2 YFSETQ. The ends lost 2 bases at V and 5 bases at J; junction bases unmatched: 6. CDR3 size: 15 residues. CDR3 bases: TGCGCCAGCAGCTTACAGGGGGTATTAGACAATGAGCAGTTCTTC. This codes for CASSLQGVLDNEQFF. Full variable domain (missing parts from reference TRBV5-1 and TRBJ2-1): KAGVTQTPRYLIKTRGQQVTLSCSPISGHRSVSWYQQTPGQGLQFLFEYFSETQRNKGNFPGRFSGRQFSNSRSEMNVSTLELGDSALYLCASSLQGVLDNEQFFGPGTRLTVL.

The J gene is TRBJ1-1, the V gene TRBV19; 8 bases map to TRBD1. The V and J ends lost 3 bases and 5 bases, in that order; junction bases with no gene match: 8. The CDR3 length is 15 residues. CDR1 is LNHDA and CDR2 is SQIVND in the germline V gene (reference sequence). CDR3 amino acids: CASSIQTGVWTEAFF. CDR3 in DNA: TGTGCCAGTAGTATCCAGACAGGGGTTTGGACTGAAGCTTTCTTT.

The chain joins TRBV6-5 to TRBJ1-1; D is ambiguous. The length of the CDR3 is 11 residues. V was cut by 8 bases and J by 5 bases, with 9 bases left in between. CDR1 is MNHEY and CDR2 is SVGAGI in the germline V gene. The CDR3 region is CASGRGTEAFF. In DNA, the CDR3 is TGTGCCAGCGGGAGAGGGACTGAAGCTTTCTTT.

J is TRBJ2-1 and V is TRBV4-2, with TRBD1 identical over 8 bases. This CDR3 contains 16 residues. Trimming took 3 bases from V and 4 from J; bases not matched to a gene: 8. Germline-derived CDR1 and CDR2 are LGHNA and YNFKEQ. Here the CDR3 DNA reads TGTGCCAGCAGCCAGCCCGGGACAGGCGCGTACAATGAGCAGTTCTTC. Protein: CASSQPGTGAYNEQFF.

This clonotype is a singleton in its sample. J is TRBJ1-1 and V is TRBV9; D may be TRBD1 (6 bases). The ends were cut back, 1 base at V and 4 bases at J, with 11 bases in the middle. The CDR3 consists of 14 residues. Germline CDR1 SGDLS, CDR2 YYNGEE. CDR3 nucleotides: TGTGCCAGCAGCGTAAGACAGGTGGGCACTGAAGCTTTCTTT. This codes for CASSVRQVGTEAFF.

The V gene is TRBV10-1, the J gene TRBJ2-5; unclear D gene. The V gene's germline CDR1 is WNHNN and CDR2 SYGVQD (reference sequence). The CDR3 runs 12 residues. V shed 3 bases and J shed 7 bases, with 9 bases lying between them. Here the CDR3 DNA reads TGCGCCAGCAGTGACCAGCTCCGGACCCAGTACTTC. Its translation: CASSDQLRTQYF.

CDR3 sequence (DNA): TGTGCCAGCAGAGATGGGACAGGGAGCTCTGGGGCCAACGTCCTGACTTTC. The encoded protein is CASRDGTGSSGANVLTF. The V gene is TRBV6-1, the J gene TRBJ2-6; TRBD1 matches at 9 bases. V dropped 6 bases and J dropped 0; count of bases not matched to a gene: 6. CDR1 MNHNS and CDR2 SASEGT come from the germline V gene. The CDR3 consists of 17 residues.

The V and J genes are TRBV14 and TRBJ2-5; the match to TRBD2 covers 7 bases. The CDR3 is 16 residues long. Germline V gene sequence: CDR1 SGHDN, CDR2 FVKESK. V dropped 4 bases and J dropped 4; count of bases not matched to a gene: 12. CDR3 DNA sequence: TGTGCCAGCAGCCTCTCCTATTGGGTAGCGGGAGAGACCCAGTACTTC. It encodes CASSLSYWVAGETQYF.

The chain combines TRBV6-5 with TRBJ1-2; D is possibly TRBD1 (5 bases). V dropped 0 bases and J dropped 2 bases, with 7 bases sitting between them. The CDR3 loop spans 14 amino acids. CDR1 MNHEY and CDR2 SVGAGI come from the germline V gene. The CDR3 here is CASSYSGTNYGYTF. CDR3 DNA sequence: TGTGCCAGCAGTTACTCGGGGACCAACTATGGCTACACCTTC.

V and J are TRBV27 and TRBJ1-3; 10 bases map to TRBD1. CDR3 length equals 14 residues. After removal of 4 bases from V and 8 bases from J, the junction contained 5 bases not matched to a gene. Per germline, CDR1 MNHEY and CDR2 SMNVEV (reference sequence). Written as DNA, the CDR3 is TGTGCCAGCAGTTCCCGACAGGGGGCGGACACCATATATTTT. Its translation: CASSSRQGADTIYF.

In DNA, the CDR3 is TGCAGCGTTTACAACTATGGCTACACCTTC. This translates into CSVYNYGYTF. The rearrangement uses TRBV29-1 and TRBJ1-2; the D is unclear. CDR3 length equals 10 residues. Trimming pared 5 bases from V and 2 bases from J, leaving 3 bases between. Germline V gene sequence: CDR1 SQVTM, CDR2 ANQGSEA.

This chain uses TRBV6-6 with TRBJ1-4; no reliable D call. V lost 2 bases and J 13 bases, leaving 17 bases between the germline ends. The CDR3 is made up of 14 amino acids. Germline loops: CDR1 MNHNY, CDR2 SVGAGI (reference sequence). CDR3 residues: CASSYVSAFRGLFF. In DNA form, the CDR3 reads TGTGCCAGCAGTTACGTGTCAGCCTTCCGCGGACTGTTTTTT.

The chain links TRBV20-1 to TRBJ1-6; 9 nucleotides line up with TRBD1. V lost 1 base and J lost 10; bases outside the gene matches: 2. The CDR3 is 13 amino acids. The germline CDR1 and CDR2 sequences are DFQATT and SNEGSKA (reference sequence). CDR3 amino acids: CSARGQGGSPLHF. The CDR3 DNA is TGCAGTGCTAGAGGACAGGGGGGGTCACCCCTCCACTTT.

The V call is TRBV18, the J call TRBJ2-7, with 7 bases matching TRBD1. Germline V lookup: CDR1 KGHSH, CDR2 LQKENI. The CDR3 spans 14 residues. V trimming: 3 bases; J trimming: 3 bases; junction bases outside the gene matches: 5. As DNA, the CDR3 is TGTGCCAGCTCACCGGAGACAGGGAGCTACGAGCAGTACTTC. This sequence encodes CASSPETGSYEQYF. Full variable domain (rest looked up from reference TRBV18 and TRBJ2-7): NAGVMQNPRHLVRRRGQEARLRCSPMKGHSHVYWYRQLPEEGLKFMVYLQKENIIDESGMPKERFSAEFPKEGPSILRIQQVVRGDSAAYFCASSPETGSYEQYFGPGTRLTVT.

This clonotype was observed a handful of times. The chain employs TRBV5-1 and TRBJ2-5; D is unclear. Germline lookup yields CDR1 SGHRS and CDR2 YFSETQ. The CDR3 is 12 residues long. The V and J ends lost 2 bases and 2 bases respectively, with 4 bases between them. The CDR3 protein is CASSLSQETQYF. CDR3 nucleotide sequence: TGCGCCAGCAGCTTATCGCAAGAGACCCAGTACTTC.

The chain recombines TRBV19 with TRBJ1-5, with D maybe TRBD1 (5 bases). CDR1 LNHDA and CDR2 SQIVND come from the germline V gene (reference sequence). V was trimmed by 9 bases and J by 3 bases, leaving 15 bases between them. The CDR3 covers 14 residues. For the CDR3, the DNA is TGTGCCAGCCGCCCTTGGGGGTCCAATCAGCCCCAGCATTTT. This encodes CASRPWGSNQPQHF. Full variable domain (outside the CDR3, taken from reference TRBV19 and TRBJ1-5): DGGITQSPKYLFRKEGQNVTLSCEQNLNHDAMYWYRQDPGQGLRLIYYSQIVNDFQKGDIAEGYSVSREKKESFPLTVTSAQKNPTAFYLCASRPWGSNQPQHFGDGTRLSIL.

The J gene is TRBJ1-2, the V gene TRBV2, with no clear D. The CDR3 is 14 residues long. Trimming left V 6 bases short and J 4 bases short, with 15 bases between. CDR1 is SNHLY, CDR2 FYNNEI, per germline. The CDR3 bases are TGTGCCAGCAGGAGGGCGGATGGTGCCTATGGCTACACCTTC. Translation gives CASRRADGAYGYTF.

The V gene is TRBV2, the J gene TRBJ1-5; a weak D match, TRBD1 (5 bases). The V end lost 3 bases, the J end lost 7 bases, and 13 bases lay between the germline ends. This CDR3 contains 14 residues. Germline V gives CDR1 SNHLY, CDR2 FYNNEI. CDR3 loop: CASSDEGAGQPQHF. The CDR3 DNA follows: TGTGCCAGCAGTGATGAAGGGGCAGGGCAGCCCCAGCATTTT.

This CDR3 is CASNARHAGELFF. The DNA for the CDR3 is TGTGCCAGCAATGCGCGCCACGCCGGGGAGCTGTTTTTT. The rearrangement links TRBV2 to TRBJ2-2; no definite D call. With 7 bases removed from V and 6 bases from J, the gap between germline ends came to 12 bases. Germline CDR1 is SNHLY and CDR2 is FYNNEI. The CDR3 spans 13 residues.

J is TRBJ2-7 and V is TRBV4-3; 8 nucleotides match TRBD2. Looked up from germline, CDR1 is LGHNA and CDR2 is YSLEER. The CDR3 spans 16 residues. V shed 4 bases and J 0 bases; nucleotides not matched to a gene: 8. DNA for the CDR3: TGCGCCAGCAGCCCGGGGGGGAAGACTCTCTCCTACGAGCAGTACTTC. Protein: CASSPGGKTLSYEQYF.

The genes are TRBV18 and TRBJ1-1; 7 bases match TRBD1. Germline V lookup: CDR1 KGHSH, CDR2 LQKENI. The CDR3 sequence is 13 residues long. V gave up 6 bases and J gave up 3 bases; unmatched junction bases: 4. The CDR3 protein is CASSPDRDTEAFF. In DNA form, the CDR3 reads TGTGCCAGCTCCCCTGACAGGGACACTGAAGCTTTCTTT.

This clonotype appeared a few times. V and J are TRBV5-1 and TRBJ1-6; D is ambiguous. Trimming cost V 6 bases and J 8 bases, with 12 bases left between them. The CDR3 consists of 13 residues. The germline CDR1 and CDR2 sequences are SGHRS and YFSETQ. DNA of the CDR3: TGCGCCAGCATGGTCGATTCAGATTCACCCCTCCACTTT. It is translated as CASMVDSDSPLHF.

This clonotype was seen more than once but under ten times. The V call is TRBV9, the J call TRBJ2-7; 9 bases are shared with TRBD1. Trimming removed 2 bases from V and 3 bases from J; junction bases left unmatched: 3. The CDR3 spans 14 residues. Per the germline V gene, CDR1 is SGDLS and CDR2 is YYNGEE. This CDR3 is CASSVGQGNYEQYF. The CDR3 DNA sequence: TGTGCCAGCAGCGTGGGACAGGGAAACTACGAGCAGTACTTC.

V usage is TRBV18 and J usage is TRBJ2-7, with TRBD1 matching over 9 bases. The CDR3 is 15 residues long. V was pared by 3 bases and J by 4 bases, with 7 bases of the junction left unmatched. Per the germline V gene, CDR1 is KGHSH and CDR2 is LQKENI. Written as DNA, the CDR3 is TGTGCCAGCTCACCGCCCCGGGACAGGGCTTACGAGCAGTACTTC. Its protein product is CASSPPRDRAYEQYF.

The rearrangement joins TRBV28 to TRBJ1-2; 9 nucleotides line up with TRBD1. CDR1 is MDHEN and CDR2 is SYDVKM in the germline V gene. CDR3 length: 14 amino acids. With V trimmed by 4 bases and J by 8 bases, 8 bases remained unmatched. CDR3: CASSSPGQGSGYTF. The CDR3 nucleotides are TGTGCCAGCAGTTCTCCGGGACAGGGAAGCGGCTACACCTTC.

This chain connects TRBV28 to TRBJ2-2; 11 bases match TRBD1. Unmatched junction bases numbered 6, after V lost 6 bases and J lost 6 bases. The CDR3 is 15 amino acids. Germline V lookup: CDR1 MDHEN, CDR2 SYDVKM. CDR3 nucleotides: TGTGCCAGCAGGACGCCGGGACAGGGGGCCGGGGAGCTGTTTTTT. It yields the protein CASRTPGQGAGELFF.

The CDR3 region is CASSDRGFTEAFF. CDR3 coding DNA: TGTGCCAGCAGCGACAGGGGTTTCACTGAAGCTTTCTTT. The chain couples TRBV3-1 to TRBJ1-1, with 8 bases matching TRBD1. From germline, CDR1 is LGHDT and CDR2 YNNKEL (reference sequence). This CDR3 comprises 13 residues. Trimming took 5 bases from V and 4 from J; bases not matched to a gene: 3.

The V gene is TRBV28, the J gene TRBJ2-2, with TRBD2 matching over 12 bases. Germline loops: CDR1 MDHEN, CDR2 SYDVKM. The CDR3 is made up of 15 amino acids. V shed 9 bases, J shed 5 bases, and the junction held 7 bases outside the gene matches. CDR3: CASLAGGPRTGELFF. DNA of the CDR3: TGTGCCAGTCTAGCGGGAGGGCCGAGGACCGGGGAGCTGTTTTTT. Combining the CDR3 with reference TRBV28 and TRBJ2-2 gives the whole variable domain DVKVTQSSRYLVKRTGEKVFLECVQDMDHENMFWYRQDPGLGLRLIYFSYDVKMKEKGDIPEGYSVSREKKERFSLILESASTNQTSMYLCASLAGGPRTGELFFGEGSRLTVL.